The 32 T cell receptor beta chains below come from one sample, sequenced in a study of OX40 agonist ivuxolimab in advanced cancers. Assay used: immunoSEQ multiplex PCR; TCRdb lists only in-frame clones, some missing. This sample has approximately 94,000 clones, with about 91% found just once. The sample in question was CD4+ or CD8+ T cells sorted from blood, obtained in a trial of the OX40 agonist ivuxolimab. The source of these receptors is an adult with an advanced solid tumor such as melanoma, head and neck, liver or kidney cancer.

V gene TRBV7-9 combines with J gene TRBJ1-2; a weak D match, TRBD1 (5 bases). CDR1 and CDR2 (germline): SEHNR, FQNEAQ (reference sequence). With 5 bases removed from V and 5 bases from J, the gap between germline ends came to 9 bases. CDR3 length: 12 amino acids. The CDR3 region has the DNA TGTGCCAGCAGCCCCGACAGATATGGCTACACCTTC. Translation gives CASSPDRYGYTF.

This clone appeared a single time. The gene calls are TRBV4-1 and TRBJ2-1; maybe TRBD1 (6 bases). The CDR3 has 15 amino acids. Trimming cost V 1 base and J 0 bases, with 7 bases left between them. CDR1 MGHRA and CDR2 YSYEKL come from the germline V gene. CDR3 sequence (DNA): TGCGCCAGCAGCCAAGGGACAGCCTCCTACAATGAGCAGTTCTTC. Translation gives CASSQGTASYNEQFF.

This chain connects TRBV5-4 to TRBJ2-7; D is perhaps TRBD1 or TRBD2 (5 bases each). CDR1 SGHNT and CDR2 YYREEE come from the germline V gene (reference sequence). Trimming left V 1 base short and J 2 bases short, with 16 bases between. This CDR3 region has 16 residues. CDR3 DNA sequence: TGTGCCAGCAGCTTGAAGGGACGGCGGTCCACCTACGAGCAGTACTTC. Its translation: CASSLKGRRSTYEQYF.

This sequence joins TRBV18 and TRBJ2-7; possibly TRBD1 for D (6 bases). CDR1 is KGHSH, CDR2 LQKENI, per germline. The CDR3 is 14 residues long. Trimming took off 3 bases at V and 7 bases at J, with 16 bases between the two ends. The CDR3 here is CASSPKIQGGEQYF. The CDR3 DNA follows: TGTGCCAGCTCACCTAAAATACAGGGCGGGGAGCAGTACTTC.

The chain joins TRBV27 to TRBJ1-6; TRBD1 is a possible D gene (6 bases). V lost 2 bases, J lost 6 bases, and 11 bases lay in between. Germline V lookup: CDR1 MNHEY, CDR2 SMNVEV (reference sequence). This CDR3 comprises 15 residues. The CDR3 DNA sequence: TGTGCCAGCAGTTTAGAGGGGGTCGGTAATTCACCCCTCCACTTT. It translates to CASSLEGVGNSPLHF.

This clone has only one observation. J is TRBJ1-2 and V is TRBV19, with 7 bases aligning to TRBD1. Germline values: CDR1 LNHDA, CDR2 SQIVND (reference sequence). The ends lost 5 bases at V and 7 bases at J; junction bases unmatched: 7. The length of the CDR3 is 13 residues. The CDR3 sequence: CASSGRGRRGYTF. CDR3 nucleotide sequence: TGTGCCAGTAGTGGGAGGGGGCGTCGTGGCTACACCTTC. Supplemented by reference TRBV19 and TRBJ1-2, the full variable domain reads DGGITQSPKYLFRKEGQNVTLSCEQNLNHDAMYWYRQDPGQGLRLIYYSQIVNDFQKGDIAEGYSVSREKKESFPLTVTSAQKNPTAFYLCASSGRGRRGYTFGSGTRLTVV.

The chain couples TRBV19 to TRBJ2-2; 7 bases align to TRBD2. J lost 1 base, V lost 6 bases, and 8 bases had no gene match. This CDR3 region has 16 residues. CDR1 LNHDA and CDR2 SQIVND come from the germline V gene (reference sequence). The DNA of the CDR3 is TGTGCCAGTAGGTCCAGGGAGGGTGGGAACACCGGGGAGCTGTTTTTT. Translation: CASRSREGGNTGELFF.

The chain recombines TRBV27 with TRBJ2-1; 7 bases match TRBD2. From germline, CDR1 is MNHEY and CDR2 SMNVEV (reference sequence). V lost 8 bases, J lost 4 bases, and 11 bases stayed unmatched. This CDR3 is 15 amino acids long. Written as DNA, the CDR3 is TGTGCCAGCCTTCAGGCGGGAGCGCAATACAATGAGCAGTTCTTC. This codes for CASLQAGAQYNEQFF.

The CDR3 sequence: CAWSVRGTKTQYF. The CDR3 DNA reads TGTGCCTGGAGTGTTAGAGGGACAAAGACCCAGTACTTC. This chain joins TRBV30 and TRBJ2-5; a possible D gene is TRBD1 (6 bases). The CDR3 length is 13 residues. Germline lookup yields CDR1 GTSNPN and CDR2 SVGIG (reference sequence). Trimming pared 0 bases from V and 6 bases from J, leaving 11 bases between.

The chain employs TRBV2 and TRBJ2-7; D is perhaps TRBD2 (5 bases). The CDR3 is 15 residues long. The V end lost 1 base, the J end lost 6 bases, and 16 bases lay between the germline ends. The V gene's germline CDR1 is SNHLY and CDR2 FYNNEI. The DNA of the CDR3 is TGTGCCAGCAGTGAAGAGGATGTCGGCGGGTCCGAGCAGTACTTC. This sequence encodes CASSEEDVGGSEQYF.

This chain links TRBV10-2 with TRBJ2-7; TRBD2 might be the D (6 bases). The germline V gene encodes CDR1 WSHSY and CDR2 SAAADI. Trimming pared 0 bases from V and 3 bases from J, leaving 15 bases between. This CDR3 has 16 residues. The CDR3 bases are TGCGCCAGCAGTGAGTCTATAAGCGGACTAATCTACGAGCAGTACTTC. Encoded protein: CASSESISGLIYEQYF.

The rearrangement links TRBV27 to TRBJ2-3; 13 nucleotides align to TRBD2. This CDR3 is built from 18 residues. CDR1 is MNHEY, CDR2 SMNVEV, per germline (reference sequence). Trimming removed 2 bases from V and 5 bases from J; junction bases left unmatched: 10. CDR3 in amino acids: CASSLISTLAGGLDTQYF. The CDR3 DNA reads as TGTGCCAGCAGTTTAATATCCACACTAGCGGGAGGGTTAGATACGCAGTATTTT.

V and J are TRBV5-4 and TRBJ2-7; 12 nucleotides match TRBD1. V shed 4 bases, J shed 6 bases, and the junction held 8 bases outside the gene matches. The CDR3 contains 15 residues. From germline, CDR1 is SGHNT and CDR2 YYREEE (reference sequence). The CDR3 sequence is CASSIRGQGAVEQYF. In nucleotides, the CDR3 is TGTGCCAGCAGCATTAGGGGACAGGGGGCGGTCGAGCAGTACTTC.

This clone was counted a few times. The CDR3 DNA reads TGTGCCAGCTCGCCGGACAGTAAAGAGACCCAGTACTTC. Protein sequence: CASSPDSKETQYF. This chain uses TRBV18 with TRBJ2-5; D is perhaps TRBD1 (6 bases). Trimming cost V 6 bases and J 3 bases, with 11 bases left between them. Germline-derived CDR1 and CDR2 are KGHSH and LQKENI. The CDR3 contains 13 residues.

This clone was seen a handful of times. V is TRBV10-3 and J is TRBJ1-3, with D maybe TRBD1 (5 bases). Germline values: CDR1 ENHRY, CDR2 SYGVKD. V was trimmed by 2 bases and J by 9 bases, leaving 8 bases between them. The CDR3 totals 12 residues. The CDR3 is CAISEGTSTIYF. The CDR3 coding sequence is TGTGCCATCAGTGAGGGGACGAGCACCATATATTTT.

This chain connects TRBV6-1 to TRBJ1-5, with D possibly TRBD1 on 6 matching bases. Germline V gene data show CDR1 as MNHNS and CDR2 as SASEGT. V was cut by 2 bases and J by 10 bases, with 21 bases left in between. The CDR3 consists of 16 residues. CDR3 sequence reads: CASSELWGLGSGPQHF. The CDR3 DNA follows: TGTGCCAGCAGTGAATTGTGGGGGCTCGGGTCGGGACCCCAGCATTTT.

V is TRBV11-2 and J is TRBJ2-6; 7 bases align to TRBD1. CDR3 length: 17 amino acids. The germline V gene encodes CDR1 SGHAT and CDR2 FQNNGV. The ends lost 2 bases at V and 0 bases at J; junction bases unmatched: 4. The CDR3 sequence: CASSLRQGFSGANVLTF. For the CDR3, the DNA is TGTGCCAGCAGCTTACGACAGGGTTTCTCTGGGGCCAACGTCCTGACTTTC.

The chain couples TRBV27 to TRBJ1-6; maybe TRBD1 (6 bases). This CDR3 has 16 amino acids. Germline-derived CDR1 and CDR2 are MNHEY and SMNVEV (reference sequence). Trimming took 0 bases from V and 9 from J, leaving 15 bases between them. CDR3 sequence reads: CASSLSGASSISPLHF. The CDR3 nucleotides are TGTGCCAGCAGTTTATCGGGGGCCTCCTCAATTTCACCCCTCCACTTT.

The V gene is TRBV19, the J gene TRBJ2-3; 7 bases are shared with TRBD2. Germline trimming cut 3 bases from V and 4 bases from J; bases unmatched to any gene: 7. The length of the CDR3 is 15 residues. Germline CDR1 and CDR2: LNHDA and SQIVND (reference sequence). The CDR3 protein is CASSMRAGLADTQYF. CDR3 in DNA: TGTGCCAGTAGTATGCGAGCGGGATTAGCAGATACGCAGTATTTT.

The genes are TRBV7-9 and TRBJ2-7, with TRBD2 identical over 11 bases. The V gene end was trimmed by 3 bases and the J gene end by 4 bases; junction bases not matched to a gene: 2. The CDR3 is made up of 14 amino acids. The germline CDR1 and CDR2 sequences are SEHNR and FQNEAQ (reference sequence). The CDR3 DNA is TGTGCCAGCAGCTTGGGACTAGCGGTATACGAGCAGTACTTC. It specifies CASSLGLAVYEQYF.

This chain connects TRBV28 to TRBJ2-7; TRBD1 matches at 10 bases. The length of the CDR3 is 14 residues. The V and J ends lost 6 bases and 2 bases, in that order; junction bases with no gene match: 4. Looked up from germline, CDR1 is MDHEN and CDR2 is SYDVKM. The CDR3 spells CASRAGTGAYEQYF. The CDR3 DNA reads as TGTGCCAGCAGAGCCGGGACAGGGGCCTACGAGCAGTACTTC.

This chain links TRBV5-4 with TRBJ2-2, with D maybe TRBD2 (6 bases). Germline CDR1 reads SGHNT; CDR2 reads YYREEE (reference sequence). V was cut by 4 bases and J by 6 bases, with 13 bases left in between. This CDR3 has 14 residues. The CDR3 here is CASSLPSVAGELFF. In DNA form, the CDR3 reads TGTGCCAGCAGCCTTCCTAGCGTGGCCGGGGAGCTGTTTTTT.

This chain joins TRBV19 and TRBJ2-4; D not resolved. Germline V gene lookup returns CDR1 LNHDA and CDR2 SQIVND (reference sequence). Trimming removed 7 bases at V and 4 bases at J, with 17 bases between. This CDR3 has 15 residues. CDR3 sequence reads: CASTFSRAPKNIQYF. The DNA for the CDR3 is TGTGCCAGTACCTTTTCCCGGGCCCCAAAAAACATTCAGTACTTC.

This chain joins TRBV10-3 and TRBJ2-1; 8 bases are a match to TRBD2. Losses at the gene ends were 5 bases for V and 7 bases for J; bases not matched to a gene: 10. The CDR3 sequence is 15 residues long. Germline lookup yields CDR1 ENHRY and CDR2 SYGVKD. In nucleotides, the CDR3 is TGTGCCATCAGTCCACGGGGGGGGGCGAGTAATGAGCAGTTCTTC. Its protein product is CAISPRGGASNEQFF.

Details on this clone: Other nucleotide sequences from this sample produce the same CDR3. This rearrangement joins TRBV5-1 to TRBJ2-5; TRBD1 is a possible D gene (6 bases). Germline CDR1 SGHRS, CDR2 YFSETQ. Trimming shortened V by 0 bases and J by 4 bases, and 7 bases separated the two germline ends. The CDR3 contains 13 residues. The CDR3 DNA is TGCGCCAGCAGCTTGGGAGGGGGAGAGACCCAGTACTTC. Translation gives CASSLGGGETQYF.

V is TRBV15 and J is TRBJ2-5; D is unresolved. Germline CDR1 and CDR2: LNHNV and YYDKDF (reference sequence). The CDR3 consists of 13 residues. V lost 1 base and J 3 bases, leaving 6 bases between the germline ends. CDR3 in amino acids: CATSRGVEETQYF. The CDR3 DNA follows: TGTGCCACCAGCAGAGGGGTAGAAGAGACCCAGTACTTC. Supplemented by reference TRBV15 and TRBJ2-5, the full variable domain reads DAMVIQNPRYQVTQFGKPVTLSCSQTLNHNVMYWYQQKSSQAPKLLFHYYDKDFNNEADTPDNFQSRRPNTSFCFLDIRSPGLGDTAMYLCATSRGVEETQYFGPGTRLLVL.

Concerning this clone itself: The same CDR3 can be traced to other DNA sequences in this sample. The chain uses TRBV7-9 and TRBJ2-2; 7 nucleotides match TRBD1. After removal of 1 base from V and 5 bases from J, the junction contained 4 bases not matched to a gene. The CDR3 has 15 residues. The V gene's germline CDR1 is SEHNR and CDR2 FQNEAQ (reference sequence). In nucleotides, the CDR3 is TGTGCCAGCAGCTTAGGCAGGGGGAAAACCGGGGAGCTGTTTTTT. Amino acid sequence: CASSLGRGKTGELFF.

This clone was detected only once. The chain carries TRBV18 and TRBJ2-1; 11 nucleotides align to TRBD2. CDR3 length equals 15 residues. The germline gives CDR1 KGHSH, CDR2 LQKENI. J gave up 5 bases and V 6 bases, and 6 bases lay outside the gene matches. The CDR3 is CASSPTSGSNNEQFF. CDR3 DNA: TGTGCCAGCTCCCCTACTAGCGGGAGTAACAATGAGCAGTTCTTC. The full variable domain, its missing parts supplied by reference TRBV18 and TRBJ2-1, is NAGVMQNPRHLVRRRGQEARLRCSPMKGHSHVYWYRQLPEEGLKFMVYLQKENIIDESGMPKERFSAEFPKEGPSILRIQQVVRGDSAAYFCASSPTSGSNNEQFFGPGTRLTVL.

J is TRBJ1-1 and V is TRBV5-5; D perhaps matches TRBD1 (6 bases). V was trimmed by 4 bases and J by 4 bases, leaving 14 bases between them. Germline CDR1 and CDR2: SGHKS and YYEKEE (reference sequence). The CDR3 totals 14 residues. DNA for the CDR3: TGTGCCAGCAGCCCCGAAGGGGGGTTCACTGAAGCTTTCTTT. Translation gives CASSPEGGFTEAFF. The variable domain in full, with the rest retrieved from reference TRBV5-5 and TRBJ1-1, is DAGVTQSPTHLIKTRGQQVTLRCSPISGHKSVSWYQQVLGQGPQFIFQYYEKEERGRGNFPDRFSARQFPNYSSELNVNALLLGDSALYLCASSPEGGFTEAFFGQGTRLTVV.

The chain carries TRBV5-6 and TRBJ2-7, with a tentative D call TRBD1 (5 bases). This CDR3 has 13 residues. V lost 3 bases and J 7 bases, leaving 14 bases between the germline ends. Germline assignment: CDR1 SGHDT and CDR2 YYEEEE. The CDR3 here is CASSSGWQREQYF. The CDR3 bases are TGTGCCAGCAGCTCAGGGTGGCAAAGGGAGCAGTACTTC.

This chain connects TRBV9 to TRBJ2-3; 10 bases map to TRBD2. CDR1 is SGDLS and CDR2 is YYNGEE in the germline V gene. J was trimmed by 1 base and V by 1 base; bases with no gene match: 0. The CDR3 loop spans 15 amino acids. The CDR3 bases are TGTGCCAGCAGCGTACTAGCGGGGGGCACAGATACGCAGTATTTT. It codes for CASSVLAGGTDTQYF.

The chain uses TRBV4-2 and TRBJ2-3; TRBD2 matches 9 bases. CDR3 length: 16 amino acids. The germline V gene encodes CDR1 LGHNA and CDR2 YNFKEQ. J gave up 4 bases and V 2 bases, and 7 bases lay outside the gene matches. CDR3 amino acids: CASSQPPGLAADTQYF. The CDR3 DNA reads as TGTGCCAGCAGCCAACCTCCGGGACTAGCTGCAGATACGCAGTATTTT.